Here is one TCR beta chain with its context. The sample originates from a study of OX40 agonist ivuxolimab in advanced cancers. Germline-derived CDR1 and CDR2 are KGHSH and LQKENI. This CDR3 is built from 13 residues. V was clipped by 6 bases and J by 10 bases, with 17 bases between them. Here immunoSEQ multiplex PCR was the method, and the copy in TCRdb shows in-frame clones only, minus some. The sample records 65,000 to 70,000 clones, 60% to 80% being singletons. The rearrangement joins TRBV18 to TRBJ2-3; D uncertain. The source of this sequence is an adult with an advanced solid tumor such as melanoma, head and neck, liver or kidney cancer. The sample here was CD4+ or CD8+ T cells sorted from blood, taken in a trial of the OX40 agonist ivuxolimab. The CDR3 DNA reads TGTGCCAGCTCGAACCCCCCTCCTCAGGCGCAGTATTTT. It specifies CASSNPPPQAQYF.